The source of this TCR beta chain is a study of T cell repertoires in cytomegalovirus infection. TCRdb re-analysed the reads in MiXCR, keeping a single row per CDR3 protein. The sample has 160,000 or so distinct CDR3 sequences, about a quarter seen once. General study points: Summed frequency of public TCR beta families distinguished CMV carriers with the relevant HLA. Dominating the ex vivo response were TCR beta clonotypes that were CMV-specific and HLA-C-restricted.

This clonotype was found a few times. Antigen specificity is unknown. The CDR3 spans 14 residues. V gave up 0 bases and J gave up 5 bases; unmatched junction bases: 4. CDR1 is MNHEY, CDR2 SMNVEV, per germline (reference sequence). The clonotype originates from a human donor in good health (CMV status not recorded). Some clones in this sample may be carry-over from other donors' samples. This chain uses TRBV27 with TRBJ2-7, with TRBD2 identical over 7 bases. The material sequenced was PBMCs. The CDR3 DNA is TGTGCCAGCAGTTTATCGTTGGGAGGGAACGAGCAGTACTTC. Translation gives CASSLSLGGNEQYF.